Listed below are T cell receptor beta chains from one sample, sequenced in a study of blood T cell repertoires in COVID-19. Assay: immunoSEQ multiplex PCR; the TCRdb copy retains only in-frame clones and omits some. Here the sample spans around 180,000 clones, roughly nine tenths being singletons. Material: peripheral blood. The receptors were gathered from a man aged 60 to 75 with acute or convalescent COVID-19. Each CDR3 is given with its conserved first and last residue. Fields, in order: V gene, D gene, J gene, CDR3 protein. The D gene is left open where the match is weak.

v_call: TRBV14
d_call: -
j_call: TRBJ2-5
cdr3_aa: CASSQDRAETQYF

v_call: TRBV11-1
d_call: -
j_call: TRBJ1-2
cdr3_aa: CASSLSGVGVGYGYTF

v_call: TRBV30
d_call: -
j_call: TRBJ1-1
cdr3_aa: CAWSNTLNTEAFF

v_call: TRBV11-2
d_call: -
j_call: TRBJ1-5
cdr3_aa: CASSLDRRGPQHF

v_call: TRBV15
d_call: -
j_call: TRBJ1-5
cdr3_aa: CATSRDEGLGRNQPQHF

v_call: TRBV30
d_call: -
j_call: TRBJ1-3
cdr3_aa: CAWSATRRGNTIYF

v_call: TRBV5-4
d_call: -
j_call: TRBJ1-1
cdr3_aa: CASSLPGFGTEAFF

v_call: TRBV19
d_call: TRBD1
j_call: TRBJ1-5
cdr3_aa: CASSSPGQGSNQPQHF

v_call: TRBV27
d_call: -
j_call: TRBJ2-5
cdr3_aa: CASSSVLTAETQYF

v_call: TRBV30
d_call: TRBD2
j_call: TRBJ2-7
cdr3_aa: CAWSVGGNSYEQYF

v_call: TRBV21-1
d_call: -
j_call: TRBJ2-1
cdr3_aa: CASSIPVRSSGSGNEQFF

v_call: TRBV27
d_call: -
j_call: TRBJ1-2
cdr3_aa: CASRRQVPGMYYGYTF

v_call: TRBV24-1
d_call: -
j_call: TRBJ1-5
cdr3_aa: CATMGRGVDQPQHF

v_call: TRBV9
d_call: TRBD1
j_call: TRBJ2-7
cdr3_aa: CASSGDAGGYEQYF

v_call: TRBV4-1
d_call: -
j_call: TRBJ1-1
cdr3_aa: CASSQVAVTEAFF

v_call: TRBV9
d_call: TRBD2
j_call: TRBJ2-1
cdr3_aa: CASSVEVDLAGIYNEQFF

v_call: TRBV12-3/TRBV12-4
d_call: TRBD1
j_call: TRBJ1-1
cdr3_aa: CASRNTGGTEAFF

v_call: TRBV29-1
d_call: -
j_call: TRBJ1-3
cdr3_aa: CSVAPRTLGNTIYF

v_call: TRBV7-2
d_call: -
j_call: TRBJ2-5
cdr3_aa: CASSLFGGETQYF

v_call: TRBV9
d_call: -
j_call: TRBJ1-2
cdr3_aa: CASSVFSVEVGGYTF

v_call: TRBV5-1
d_call: -
j_call: TRBJ2-5
cdr3_aa: CASSLGARQETQYF

v_call: TRBV30
d_call: -
j_call: TRBJ2-2
cdr3_aa: CAWRGYREGAGELFF

v_call: TRBV24-1
d_call: -
j_call: TRBJ2-1
cdr3_aa: CATRPDSMNEQFF

v_call: TRBV4-2
d_call: -
j_call: TRBJ1-2
cdr3_aa: CASSHRPGMGYGYTF

v_call: TRBV6-2/TRBV6-3
d_call: TRBD2
j_call: TRBJ2-1
cdr3_aa: CASSADGTRHEQFF

v_call: TRBV19
d_call: TRBD1
j_call: TRBJ2-5
cdr3_aa: CASSLGQQVRETQYF

v_call: TRBV7-9
d_call: TRBD1
j_call: TRBJ1-1
cdr3_aa: CASNPGQGYTEAFF

v_call: TRBV15
d_call: TRBD2
j_call: TRBJ2-3
cdr3_aa: CATSREGLASDTQYF

v_call: TRBV11-3
d_call: TRBD2
j_call: TRBJ2-5
cdr3_aa: CASSTGTSGDGETQYF

v_call: TRBV11-3
d_call: -
j_call: TRBJ1-1
cdr3_aa: CASSSPSGLNTEAFF

v_call: TRBV10-2
d_call: -
j_call: TRBJ2-6
cdr3_aa: CASSASAGANVLTF

v_call: TRBV29-1
d_call: TRBD1
j_call: TRBJ2-2
cdr3_aa: CSVEDPDRTNTGELFF

v_call: TRBV4-1
d_call: -
j_call: TRBJ2-2
cdr3_aa: CASSPAFPDTGELFF

v_call: TRBV15
d_call: TRBD1
j_call: TRBJ1-2
cdr3_aa: CATSRGRTGSVGYTF

v_call: TRBV19
d_call: -
j_call: TRBJ1-1
cdr3_aa: CASSSRGNTEAFF